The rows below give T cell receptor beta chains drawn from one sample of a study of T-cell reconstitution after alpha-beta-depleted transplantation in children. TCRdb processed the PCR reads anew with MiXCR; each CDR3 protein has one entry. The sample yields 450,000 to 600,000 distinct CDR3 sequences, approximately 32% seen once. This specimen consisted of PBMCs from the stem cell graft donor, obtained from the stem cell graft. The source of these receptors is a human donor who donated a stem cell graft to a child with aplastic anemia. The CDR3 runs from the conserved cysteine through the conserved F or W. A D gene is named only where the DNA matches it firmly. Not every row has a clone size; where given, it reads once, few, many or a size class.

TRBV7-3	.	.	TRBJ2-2	TGTGCCAGCACCCCGACAGGTCAGGGCGGGGAGCTGTTTTTT	CASTPTGQGGELFF
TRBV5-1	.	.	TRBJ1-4	TGCGCCAGCAGCTTGAGCGGCAGAATTAATGAAAAACTGTTTTTT	CASSLSGRINEKLFF
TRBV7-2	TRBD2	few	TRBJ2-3	TGTGCCAGCAGCTTAAATCTAGCGGGAACAGATACGCAGTATTTT	CASSLNLAGTDTQYF
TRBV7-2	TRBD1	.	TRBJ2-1	TGTGCCAGCAGCTTCGGGACAGGCATCTACAATGAGCAGTTCTTC	CASSFGTGIYNEQFF
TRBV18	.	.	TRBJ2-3	TGTGCCAGCTCACCACGGCGGACCCTTAATACGCAGTATTTT	CASSPRRTLNTQYF
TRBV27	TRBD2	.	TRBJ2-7	TGTGCCAGCAGTGTGGACCTCCGACTAGCTCACTACGAGCAGTACTTC	CASSVDLRLAHYEQYF
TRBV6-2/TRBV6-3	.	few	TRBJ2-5	TGTGCCAGCAGCACTAGCTATGGAGAGACCCAGTACTTC	CASSTSYGETQYF
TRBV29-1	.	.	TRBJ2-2	TGCAGCGTTGAAGAATCAGGAAAACAGACCGGGGAGCTGTTTTTT	CSVEESGKQTGELFF
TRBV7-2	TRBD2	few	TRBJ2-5	TGTGCCAGCAACCTAGCCGGGGGAGGGGAGACCCAGTACTTC	CASNLAGGGETQYF
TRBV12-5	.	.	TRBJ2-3	TGTGCTAGTGGTTTAGGGGCAGATACGCAGTATTTT	CASGLGADTQYF